Listed here are 8 T cell receptor beta chains from one sample, sequenced in a study of CD4 T cells in relation to SARS-CoV-2 and coronaviruses. For these receptors, no antigen is known. Clones were sequenced by immunoSEQ multiplex PCR, and TCRdb holds only the in-frame ones, with some missing. Altogether 20,000 or so clones are present, 78% being singletons, with the ten largest covering 15% to 20%. The unexposed donors gave CD4+ T cells in about 2011-2018, prior to COVID-19. Isolation of CD4+ T cells took place after around eleven days in culture. The sample was CD4+ T cells from PBMCs, cultured in vitro. These receptor sequences come from a human donor in good health.

The CDR3 here is CASSQDAGGTPGQYF. The CDR3 DNA is TGTGCCAGCAGCCAAGATGCAGGGGGGACCCCCGGGCAGTACTTC. V usage is TRBV3-1 (or the pseudogene TRBV3-2) and J usage is TRBJ2-7, with D perhaps matching TRBD1 (7 bases). Germline V gene lookup returns CDR1 LGHDT and CDR2 YNNKEL (reference sequence). The CDR3 loop spans 15 amino acids. Trimming removed 0 bases at V and 9 bases at J, with 18 bases between.

The chain recombines TRBV28 with TRBJ1-1; no clear D gene. The length of the CDR3 is 11 residues. Germline CDR1 is MDHEN and CDR2 is SYDVKM. The germline V and J ends were trimmed by 7 bases and 10 bases, with 13 bases remaining between them. The chain's CDR3 is CASKAPRGAFF. In DNA form, the CDR3 reads TGTGCCAGCAAGGCTCCACGGGGAGCTTTCTTT.

V gene TRBV6-5 combines with J gene TRBJ1-5, with D unresolved. V was trimmed by 7 bases and J by 6 bases, leaving 13 bases between them. The germline V gene encodes CDR1 MNHEY and CDR2 SVGAGI. The CDR3 sequence is 13 residues long. The DNA of the CDR3 is TGTGCCAGCACCATCCTCCGGGGTCAGCCCCAGCATTTT. This translates into CASTILRGQPQHF.

J is TRBJ1-3 and V is TRBV5-1, with D possibly TRBD1 on 5 matching bases. Germline CDR1 is SGHRS and CDR2 is YFSETQ. There are 13 residues in the CDR3. V lost 0 bases and J lost 8, with 9 bases in between. CDR3 protein: CASSLAGEDTIYF. CDR3 nucleotide sequence: TGCGCCAGCAGCTTGGCGGGGGAGGACACCATATATTTT.

The CDR3 nucleotides read TGTGCCAGCAGGCAGGGTAGCTTAGGGAAAAAACTGTTTTTT. Its protein product is CASRQGSLGKKLFF. The chain uses TRBV6-4 and TRBJ1-4; tentatively, D is TRBD1 (5 bases). In germline, CDR1 is MRHNA, CDR2 SNTAGT. Trimming took 6 bases from V and 9 from J, leaving 17 bases between them. There are 14 residues in the CDR3.

This clone was observed a few times. The gene calls are TRBV27 and TRBJ2-3, with D perhaps TRBD1 (6 bases). CDR1 MNHEY and CDR2 SMNVEV come from the germline V gene (reference sequence). Trimming removed 5 bases from V and 3 bases from J, with 18 bases in between. CDR3 length: 16 amino acids. CDR3 nucleotide sequence: TGTGCCAGCAGTCTCGCTCAGGGGAGTGTTACAGATACGCAGTATTTT. Encoded protein: CASSLAQGSVTDTQYF.

The V call is TRBV3-1 (or the pseudogene TRBV3-2), the J call TRBJ2-6; D is unresolved. Deletions cut 0 bases from V and 4 bases from J, with 7 bases between. The CDR3 loop spans 15 amino acids. CDR1 and CDR2 (germline): LGHDT, YNNKEL (reference sequence). CDR3 residues: CASSQDLSGANVLTF. CDR3 DNA: TGTGCCAGCAGCCAAGATTTATCCGGGGCCAACGTCCTGACTTTC.

This clone was seen a handful of times. The chain recombines TRBV30 with TRBJ2-7; D is undetermined. Trimming removed 1 base at V and 1 base at J, with 11 bases between. Germline CDR1 is GTSNPN and CDR2 is SVGIG (reference sequence). The CDR3 has 14 residues. The CDR3 nucleotides are TGTGCCTGGAGTGCCGGATGGGGATCCTACGAGCAGTACTTC. As protein: CAWSAGWGSYEQYF.